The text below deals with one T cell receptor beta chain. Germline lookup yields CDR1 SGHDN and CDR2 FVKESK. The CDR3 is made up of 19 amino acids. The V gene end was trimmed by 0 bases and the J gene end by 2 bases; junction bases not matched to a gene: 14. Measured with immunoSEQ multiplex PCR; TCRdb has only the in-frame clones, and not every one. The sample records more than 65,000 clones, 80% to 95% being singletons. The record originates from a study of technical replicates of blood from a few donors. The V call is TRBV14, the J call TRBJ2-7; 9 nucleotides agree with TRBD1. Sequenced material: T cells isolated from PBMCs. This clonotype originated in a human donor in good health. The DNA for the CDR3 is TGTGCCAGCAGCCAAGATGTCATCATGTGGGGACAGGGTCCCTACGAGCAGTACTTC. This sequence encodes CASSQDVIMWGQGPYEQYF.